This entry lists 18 T cell receptor beta chains sequenced from one sample in a study of cytomegalovirus exposure and HLA in healthy donors. PCR primers comprised 60 Vbeta and 13 Jbeta primers. Method: immunoSEQ multiplex PCR; TCRdb's copy keeps in-frame clones and lacks some. The repertoire includes 150,000 to 200,000 clones, about four fifths of them detected once, and almost 7% sits in the top ten. The sequencing sample was made of PBMCs. The source is a man aged 25-45 years in good health and CMV-seropositive.

CDR3 nucleotides: TGTGCCAGTAGTCCCCGGGACTTACTGTACAATGAGCAGTTCTTC. This codes for CASSPRDLLYNEQFF. The V call is TRBV19, the J call TRBJ2-1; D might be TRBD2 (6 bases). CDR1 is LNHDA and CDR2 is SQIVND in the germline V gene (reference sequence). CDR3 length equals 15 residues. V dropped 5 bases and J dropped 4 bases, with 15 bases sitting between them. Using reference TRBV19 and TRBJ2-1 for the parts outside the CDR3, the full variable domain is DGGITQSPKYLFRKEGQNVTLSCEQNLNHDAMYWYRQDPGQGLRLIYYSQIVNDFQKGDIAEGYSVSREKKESFPLTVTSAQKNPTAFYLCASSPRDLLYNEQFFGPGTRLTVL.

The chain employs TRBV5-1 and TRBJ1-1; D perhaps matches TRBD1 (5 bases). CDR3 size: 15 residues. The germline V and J ends were trimmed by 0 bases and 1 base, with 10 bases remaining between them. Looked up from germline, CDR1 is SGHRS and CDR2 is YFSETQ. CDR3 sequence reads: CASSLANRGNTEAFF. The CDR3 nucleotides are TGCGCCAGCAGCTTGGCCAATAGGGGGAACACTGAAGCTTTCTTT. The whole variable domain, filled in from reference TRBV5-1 and TRBJ1-1, reads KAGVTQTPRYLIKTRGQQVTLSCSPISGHRSVSWYQQTPGQGLQFLFEYFSETQRNKGNFPGRFSGRQFSNSRSEMNVSTLELGDSALYLCASSLANRGNTEAFFGQGTRLTVV.

The chain combines TRBV5-1 with TRBJ1-1; a weak D match, TRBD1 (6 bases). Germline V gene lookup returns CDR1 SGHRS and CDR2 YFSETQ. This CDR3 has 14 amino acids. Trimming left V 0 bases short and J 7 bases short, with 13 bases between. CDR3 coding DNA: TGCGCCAGCAGCTTGGACCCCTCGACAGGTGAAGCTTTCTTT. Encoded protein: CASSLDPSTGEAFF.

This chain joins TRBV9 and TRBJ1-1; D is perhaps TRBD1 (5 bases). CDR1 and CDR2 from the germline V gene are SGDLS and YYNGEE. The CDR3 is made up of 15 amino acids. V dropped 4 bases and J dropped 4 bases, with 17 bases sitting between them. The chain's CDR3 is CASSTPGGEGTEAFF. CDR3 DNA sequence: TGTGCCAGCAGCACCCCGGGGGGGGAGGGCACTGAAGCTTTCTTT.

The J gene is TRBJ1-3, the V gene TRBV6-5, with 7 nucleotides matching TRBD1. The V gene end was trimmed by 6 bases and the J gene end by 2 bases; junction bases not matched to a gene: 7. The germline gives CDR1 MNHEY, CDR2 SVGAGI. The CDR3 runs 15 residues. In nucleotides, the CDR3 is TGTGCCAGCAGCCTAGAGGGGGCGGCTGGAAACACCATATATTTT. Amino acids: CASSLEGAAGNTIYF.

This clone was counted only a few times. The CDR3 loop reads CAIRDPTGPRTEAFF. Written as DNA, the CDR3 is TGTGCCATCAGGGACCCGACAGGGCCGCGAACTGAAGCTTTCTTT. V gene TRBV10-3 combines with J gene TRBJ1-1; 7 nucleotides align to TRBD1. Per the germline V gene, CDR1 is ENHRY and CDR2 is SYGVKD. The V segment lost 6 bases and the J segment 5 bases; nucleotides outside the gene matches: 12. This CDR3 region has 15 residues.

This clone has a single count. The gene calls are TRBV7-2 and TRBJ2-1; 13 bases match TRBD2. The CDR3 has 17 residues. CDR1 and CDR2 from the germline V gene are SGHTA and FQGNSA. The ends lost 5 bases at V and 7 bases at J; junction bases unmatched: 11. CDR3 in DNA: TGTGCCAGCAGCCTACTAGCGGGAGGGCCCTCTTGGAATGAGCAGTTCTTC. Its translation is CASSLLAGGPSWNEQFF. Supplemented by reference TRBV7-2 and TRBJ2-1, the full variable domain reads GAGVSQSPSNKVTEKGKDVELRCDPISGHTALYWYRQSLGQGLEFLIYFQGNSAPDKSGLPSDRFSAERTGGSVSTLTIQRTQQEDSAVYLCASSLLAGGPSWNEQFFGPGTRLTVL.

V usage is TRBV27 and J usage is TRBJ2-5; possible D gene TRBD1, 6 bases. CDR1 MNHEY and CDR2 SMNVEV come from the germline V gene (reference sequence). V lost 6 bases, J lost 4 bases, and 15 bases lay in between. The CDR3 spans 14 residues. Here the CDR3 DNA reads TGTGCCAGCAGCCCTACAGGGTTGGGAGAGACCCAGTACTTC. As protein: CASSPTGLGETQYF.

This rearrangement joins TRBV5-4 to TRBJ1-2; 8 bases are shared with TRBD1. V trimming: 5 bases; J trimming: 7 bases; junction bases outside the gene matches: 10. The germline V gene encodes CDR1 SGHNT and CDR2 YYREEE (reference sequence). The length of the CDR3 is 14 residues. Here the CDR3 reads CASRRKGTGVGYTF. The CDR3 DNA sequence: TGTGCCAGCAGAAGAAAAGGGACAGGAGTTGGCTACACCTTC.

The V and J genes are TRBV6-6 and TRBJ1-5; D is ambiguous. The CDR3 is 15 residues long. CDR1 MNHNY and CDR2 SVGAGI come from the germline V gene (reference sequence). V shed 2 bases and J shed 2 bases, with 10 bases lying between them. CDR3 sequence: CASSYNVGGNQPQHF. The CDR3, as DNA: TGTGCCAGCAGTTACAATGTCGGGGGCAATCAGCCCCAGCATTTT.

V and J are TRBV7-6 and TRBJ2-3, with 11 bases fitting TRBD2. J gave up 2 bases and V 5 bases, and 6 bases lay outside the gene matches. The CDR3 consists of 16 residues. CDR1 is SGHVS and CDR2 is FNYEAQ in the germline V gene. CDR3: CASSNLAGGPTDTQYF. The CDR3 DNA is TGTGCCAGCAGCAATTTAGCGGGAGGGCCCACAGATACGCAGTATTTT.

This clone was picked up a small number of times. CDR3 nucleotide sequence: TGTGCCAGCAGTTACTCAGCAGGGAATGAAAAACTGTTTTTT. This codes for CASSYSAGNEKLFF. The chain links TRBV6-5 to TRBJ1-4; D may be TRBD1 (5 bases). V lost 0 bases, J lost 5 bases, and 7 bases lay in between. CDR1 is MNHEY and CDR2 is SVGAGI in the germline V gene. This CDR3 spans 14 amino acids.

The chain is built from TRBV2 and TRBJ1-2; D remains unclear. Germline CDR1 and CDR2: SNHLY and FYNNEI. V shed 0 bases and J shed 2 bases, with 16 bases lying between them. This CDR3 contains 17 residues. The chain's CDR3 is CASSEALSAGRNYGYTF. CDR3 bases: TGTGCCAGCAGTGAAGCGCTTTCGGCAGGAAGAAACTATGGCTACACCTTC.

V usage is TRBV5-6 and J usage is TRBJ1-4; D remains ambiguous. Trimming cost V 2 bases and J 3 bases, with 8 bases left between them. The CDR3 has 14 amino acids. Germline lookup yields CDR1 SGHDT and CDR2 YYEEEE. Here the CDR3 reads CASSFATANEKLFF. DNA of the CDR3: TGTGCCAGCAGCTTTGCAACAGCTAATGAAAAACTGTTTTTT.

CDR3 bases: TGTGCCAGCAAGGGCGGGGGGGCCAGGGCTGAGCAGTTCTTC. Translating gives CASKGGGARAEQFF. This chain links TRBV7-8 with TRBJ2-1; 9 nucleotides agree with TRBD2. The J segment lost 9 bases and the V segment lost 7 bases, leaving 10 bases of the junction unmatched. This CDR3 contains 14 residues. Per the germline V gene, CDR1 is SGHVS and CDR2 is FQNEAQ. The full variable domain, rest sourced from reference TRBV7-8 and TRBJ2-1, is GAGVSQSPRYKVAKRGQDVALRCDPISGHVSLFWYQQALGQGPEFLTYFQNEAQLDKSGLPSDRFFAERPEGSVSTLKIQRTQQEDSAVYLCASKGGGARAEQFFGPGTRLTVL.

The table lists this clone with a few counts. The chain uses TRBV13 and TRBJ1-1, with D hard to call. CDR3 size: 14 residues. Germline loops: CDR1 PRHDT, CDR2 FYEKMQ (reference sequence). The V end lost 5 bases, the J end lost 4 bases, and 14 bases lay between the germline ends. The CDR3 sequence is CASSLLVGSTEAFF. CDR3 in DNA: TGTGCCAGCAGCCTGCTTGTGGGGAGCACTGAAGCTTTCTTT.

The chain couples TRBV2 to TRBJ1-4; D is ambiguous. In germline, CDR1 is SNHLY, CDR2 FYNNEI. Trimming removed 5 bases from V and 0 bases from J, with 10 bases in between. CDR3 length: 15 residues. Here the CDR3 DNA reads TGTGCCAGCAGTCCGACCGGAGCAACTAATGAAAAACTGTTTTTT. Amino acid sequence: CASSPTGATNEKLFF.

This chain uses TRBV7-9 with TRBJ1-1; a possible D gene is TRBD1 (5 bases). This CDR3 has 17 amino acids. Germline lookup yields CDR1 SEHNR and CDR2 FQNEAQ (reference sequence). Trimming removed 1 base at V and 0 bases at J, with 15 bases between. The CDR3 DNA reads TGTGCCAGCAGCTTAGTGGGAGGACAAAATATGAACACTGAAGCTTTCTTT. Encoded protein: CASSLVGGQNMNTEAFF.